A single sample gave rise to the 32 T cell receptor beta chains below, sequenced in a study of cytomegalovirus exposure and HLA in healthy donors. PCR employed 60 Vbeta and 13 Jbeta primers. The protocol was immunoSEQ multiplex PCR, while the TCRdb copy is restricted to in-frame clones and leaves out a portion. Seen here are fewer than 150,000 clones, 76% observed once, and the top ten hold around 3.6%. Sequenced: PBMCs. These receptors were collected from a man younger than 35 in good health and CMV-seronegative.

This clone was detected only a few times. The chain links TRBV5-1 to TRBJ2-3; D perhaps matches TRBD1 (6 bases). Between the trimmed V and J ends, which lost 1 base and 2 bases, there was a span of 11 bases. Germline V gives CDR1 SGHRS, CDR2 YFSETQ. The CDR3 is 15 amino acids. In DNA, the CDR3 is TGCGCCAGCAGCTTGTACAGGGCAGACACAGATACGCAGTATTTT. It translates to CASSLYRADTDTQYF.

This chain connects TRBV11-3 to TRBJ2-1; D gene unclear. The CDR3 runs to 11 residues. Germline V lookup: CDR1 SGHNT, CDR2 YENEEA. The V end was cut by 6 bases, the J end by 9 bases, with 9 bases between. This chain's CDR3 is CASSIMAEQFF. CDR3 DNA: TGTGCCAGCAGTATCATGGCTGAGCAGTTCTTC.

This clone has more than one count but fewer than ten. The chain recombines TRBV19 with TRBJ1-4; 7 bases map to TRBD1. The CDR3 has 13 residues. CDR1 and CDR2 (germline): LNHDA, SQIVND (reference sequence). Germline trimming cut 10 bases from V and 4 bases from J; bases unmatched to any gene: 6. The CDR3 sequence: CATWGQFNEKLFF. The CDR3, as DNA: TGTGCCACATGGGGACAGTTTAATGAAAAACTGTTTTTT. Combining the CDR3 with reference TRBV19 and TRBJ1-4 gives the whole variable domain DGGITQSPKYLFRKEGQNVTLSCEQNLNHDAMYWYRQDPGQGLRLIYYSQIVNDFQKGDIAEGYSVSREKKESFPLTVTSAQKNPTAFYLCATWGQFNEKLFFGSGTQLSVL.

The CDR3 coding sequence is TGTGCCAGCAGCCAAGACGGGCGGGGGGGCACAGATACGCAGTATTTT. This sequence encodes CASSQDGRGGTDTQYF. This rearrangement joins TRBV4-2 to TRBJ2-3; 8 bases match TRBD2. The CDR3 covers 16 residues. Germline CDR1 is LGHNA and CDR2 is YNFKEQ. V lost 0 bases and J lost 1; bases outside the gene matches: 3.

This chain links TRBV7-3 with TRBJ1-1; 8 bases agree with TRBD1. This CDR3 spans 14 amino acids. With 6 bases clipped from V and 3 bases from J, the junction kept 6 bases outside the gene matches. Looked up from germline, CDR1 is SGHTA and CDR2 is FQGTGA. CDR3 amino acids: CASRYLTGDTEAFF. The CDR3 nucleotides are TGTGCCAGCAGGTATCTGACAGGGGACACTGAAGCTTTCTTT.

The CDR3 DNA sequence: TGTGCCAGTAGGGGATTCACGGGGGTTCGGTACGAGCAGTACTTC. Protein sequence: CASRGFTGVRYEQYF. The chain couples TRBV19 to TRBJ2-7; maybe TRBD2 (6 bases). The CDR3 loop spans 15 amino acids. Germline CDR1 is LNHDA and CDR2 is SQIVND (reference sequence). V was clipped by 6 bases and J by 4 bases, with 19 bases between them.

The genes are TRBV14 and TRBJ1-3, with D possibly being TRBD1 (6 bases). CDR3 length: 16 amino acids. Germline V lookup: CDR1 SGHDN, CDR2 FVKESK. Trimming removed 4 bases at V and 3 bases at J, with 16 bases between. CDR3 sequence (DNA): TGTGCCAGCAGCCCTTCCGGGACACTGCATGGAAACACCATATATTTT. Translated, it gives CASSPSGTLHGNTIYF.

The rearrangement uses TRBV12-2 and TRBJ2-7; TRBD2, as called in the table, went unchecked against the DNA. TRBV12-2 corresponds to a pseudogene. The CDR3 loop spans 19 amino acids. The CDR3 here is CASRLASRLQMRPAFEQYF. The CDR3 nucleotides read TGTGCAAGTCGCTTAGCGAGCCGCCTGCAAATGAGGCCTGCCTTCGAGCAGTACTTC.

V usage is TRBV7-8 and J usage is TRBJ1-6; possibly TRBD1 for D (6 bases). CDR1 is SGHVS, CDR2 FQNEAQ, per germline. This CDR3 is built from 18 residues. Trimming removed 1 base at V and 2 bases at J, with 15 bases between. CDR3 loop: CASSLDGGLIAYNSPLHF. The DNA of the CDR3 is TGTGCCAGCAGCTTAGATGGGGGCCTGATCGCCTATAATTCACCCCTCCACTTT.

J is TRBJ1-1 and V is TRBV5-4; 7 bases are a match to TRBD1. The CDR3 sequence is 12 residues long. The V gene's germline CDR1 is SGHNT and CDR2 YYREEE (reference sequence). V lost 4 bases to trimming and J lost 11 bases; unmatched junction nucleotides: 8. CDR3 region: CASSPTGSKAFF. The DNA for the CDR3 is TGTGCCAGCAGCCCGACAGGGAGCAAGGCTTTCTTT. Together with reference TRBV5-4 and TRBJ1-1, the CDR3 gives the full variable domain: ETGVTQSPTHLIKTRGQQVTLRCSSQSGHNTVSWYQQALGQGPQFIFQYYREEENGRGNFPPRFSGLQFPNYSSELNVNALELDDSALYLCASSPTGSKAFFGQGTRLTVV.

This clone occurred a few times. This chain connects TRBV7-8 to TRBJ1-1; 9 nucleotides agree with TRBD1. The V gene end was trimmed by 5 bases and the J gene end by 4 bases; junction bases not matched to a gene: 8. The CDR3 runs to 15 residues. Germline V CDR1 and CDR2: SGHVS, FQNEAQ. The CDR3 protein is CASSPQGAVSTEAFF. CDR3 sequence (DNA): TGTGCCAGCAGCCCACAGGGGGCCGTGAGCACTGAAGCTTTCTTT. Complete variable domain (other parts from reference TRBV7-8 and TRBJ1-1): GAGVSQSPRYKVAKRGQDVALRCDPISGHVSLFWYQQALGQGPEFLTYFQNEAQLDKSGLPSDRFFAERPEGSVSTLKIQRTQQEDSAVYLCASSPQGAVSTEAFFGQGTRLTVV.

This clone was observed a handful of times. The chain uses TRBV6-4 and TRBJ2-7; 7 nucleotides line up with TRBD1. Germline CDR1 and CDR2: MRHNA and SNTAGT. V lost 11 bases, J lost 0 bases, and 4 bases stayed unmatched. This CDR3 is built from 12 residues. CDR3 sequence reads: CARQGPSYEQYF. As DNA, the CDR3 is TGTGCCCGACAGGGACCCTCCTACGAGCAGTACTTC.

This clone was seen more than once but under ten times. V gene TRBV5-1 combines with J gene TRBJ2-2; D perhaps matches TRBD2 (6 bases). The CDR3 runs to 15 residues. Trimming cost V 5 bases and J 2 bases, with 13 bases left between them. Per germline, CDR1 SGHRS and CDR2 YFSETQ. The CDR3 protein is CASRPRDSNTGELFF. In DNA, the CDR3 is TGCGCCAGCAGACCCCGGGACTCCAACACCGGGGAGCTGTTTTTT.

The chain has TRBV5-1 and TRBJ1-1; 7 positions agree with TRBD1. Germline CDR1 SGHRS, CDR2 YFSETQ. The CDR3 spans 14 residues. J gave up 6 bases and V 4 bases, and 9 bases lay outside the gene matches. This CDR3 reads CASSIRQGLAEAFF. CDR3 bases: TGCGCCAGCAGCATAAGACAGGGCCTCGCTGAAGCTTTCTTT.

V is TRBV7-6 and J is TRBJ1-5; D uncertain. Trimming removed 5 bases at V and 7 bases at J, with 12 bases between. The CDR3 totals 13 residues. The V gene's germline CDR1 is SGHVS and CDR2 FNYEAQ. The CDR3 loop is CASSPLGAQPQHF. The CDR3 nucleotides are TGTGCCAGCAGCCCCTTGGGCGCCCAGCCCCAGCATTTT.

V usage is TRBV19 and J usage is TRBJ1-1; no clear D gene. The ends were cut back, 3 bases at V and 1 base at J, with 9 bases in the middle. The length of the CDR3 is 14 residues. CDR1 is LNHDA and CDR2 is SQIVND in the germline V gene (reference sequence). CDR3 sequence reads: CASSIPRSNTEAFF. CDR3 DNA: TGTGCCAGTAGTATTCCCAGGTCGAACACTGAAGCTTTCTTT.

The CDR3 protein is CSVEDLQALGTDTQYF. The CDR3 DNA follows: TGCAGCGTTGAAGATCTTCAAGCCCTAGGAACAGATACGCAGTATTTT. This chain joins TRBV29-1 and TRBJ2-3, with D unclear. V was pared by 0 bases and J by 3 bases, with 16 bases between. The CDR3 is 16 amino acids. CDR1 SQVTM and CDR2 ANQGSEA come from the germline V gene.

This clone was seen more than once but under ten times. This chain joins TRBV29-1 and TRBJ2-2; unclear D gene. Trimming removed 5 bases at V and 6 bases at J, with 10 bases between. This CDR3 comprises 12 residues. The V gene's germline CDR1 is SQVTM and CDR2 ANQGSEA. The CDR3 nucleotides are TGCAGCGTTTGGGTGGGCGCCGGGGAGCTGTTTTTT. It specifies CSVWVGAGELFF.

A word on this clone: Different DNA sequences within this sample yield the same CDR3. V usage is TRBV5-1 and J usage is TRBJ2-5, with 13 bases fitting TRBD2. The V and J ends lost 0 bases and 2 bases, in that order; junction bases with no gene match: 1. From germline, CDR1 is SGHRS and CDR2 YFSETQ. The CDR3 is 16 amino acids. CDR3 DNA: TGCGCCAGCAGCTTGGGGGGACTAGCGGGACAAGAGACCCAGTACTTC. Amino acid sequence: CASSLGGLAGQETQYF.

The CDR3 region has the DNA TGTGCCAGCAGCAAAAGACGGCCTAGCGGGAGCTACGAGCAGTACTTC. Residues: CASSKRRPSGSYEQYF. The rearrangement links TRBV11-2 to TRBJ2-7; 10 bases fit TRBD2. Germline CDR1 is SGHAT and CDR2 is FQNNGV. The junction had 10 bases not matched to a gene; V was cut back by 5 bases and J by 3 bases. This CDR3 spans 16 amino acids.

The chain carries TRBV6-6 and TRBJ1-5; D unclear. There are 12 residues in the CDR3. Germline V gene data show CDR1 as MNHNY and CDR2 as SVGAGI (reference sequence). The V end was cut by 9 bases, the J end by 5 bases, with 11 bases between. The chain's CDR3 is CASQPGDQPQHF. Here the CDR3 DNA reads TGTGCCAGTCAGCCGGGTGATCAGCCCCAGCATTTT.

V is TRBV4-2 and J is TRBJ2-3; 10 bases are shared with TRBD2. CDR3 length: 16 amino acids. Germline V lookup: CDR1 LGHNA, CDR2 YNFKEQ. Trimming at V came to 4 bases and at J to 0 bases, leaving 4 bases not matched to a gene. DNA for the CDR3: TGTGCCAGCAGCCCGAGCGGGGGGGCTAGCACAGATACGCAGTATTTT. Protein product: CASSPSGGASTDTQYF.

The chain links TRBV30 to TRBJ2-2; TRBD2 might be the D (6 bases). Germline values: CDR1 GTSNPN, CDR2 SVGIG (reference sequence). There are 16 residues in the CDR3. V dropped 3 bases and J dropped 5 bases, with 19 bases sitting between them. The CDR3 sequence is CAWSTPLRGATGELFF. CDR3 in DNA: TGTGCCTGGAGCACGCCTCTGCGGGGCGCGACCGGGGAGCTGTTTTTT. Drawing the rest from reference TRBV30 and TRBJ2-2, the complete variable domain is SQTIHQWPATLVQPVGSPLSLECTVEGTSNPNLYWYRQAAGRGLQLLFYSVGIGQISSEVPQNLSASRPQDRQFILSSKKLLLSDSGFYLCAWSTPLRGATGELFFGEGSRLTVL.

This clone was found once. This chain uses TRBV5-4 with TRBJ1-5; the D gene is possibly TRBD1 (5 bases). Germline assignment: CDR1 SGHNT and CDR2 YYREEE (reference sequence). This CDR3 contains 15 residues. The V gene lost 4 bases and the J gene lost 0 bases, with 11 bases spanning the gap. The CDR3 DNA sequence: TGTGCCAGCAGCCCCGACGGGGGTAGCAATCAGCCCCAGCATTTT. Its translation is CASSPDGGSNQPQHF.

V usage is TRBV6-5 and J usage is TRBJ1-2; the D gene is possibly TRBD1 (5 bases). This CDR3 has 13 amino acids. CDR1 is MNHEY and CDR2 is SVGAGI in the germline V gene. The CDR3 DNA reads as TGTGCAACTTCGGGTCAGGGATCTGGTGGCTACACCTTC. Translated, it gives CATSGQGSGGYTF.

This CDR3 is CASRRSGQGGQPQHF. CDR3 in DNA: TGTGCCAGCAGAAGATCGGGACAGGGAGGTCAGCCCCAGCATTTT. The chain carries TRBV11-2 and TRBJ1-5; 9 nucleotides match TRBD1. This CDR3 is 15 amino acids long. The trim removed 6 bases at V and 6 bases at J, leaving 9 bases unmatched. Germline CDR1 is SGHAT and CDR2 is FQNNGV.

V gene TRBV6-6 combines with J gene TRBJ1-5, with D perhaps matching TRBD1 (5 bases). Germline V CDR1 and CDR2: MNHNY, SVGAGI (reference sequence). This CDR3 contains 14 residues. V lost 6 bases and J lost 6, with 15 bases in between. CDR3 DNA sequence: TGTGCCAGCAGACTCGGGACCGGGGGTCAGCCCCAGCATTTT. Translating gives CASRLGTGGQPQHF.

V and J are TRBV19 and TRBJ2-1, with TRBD2 matching over 13 bases. CDR3 size: 16 residues. Germline V gene sequence: CDR1 LNHDA, CDR2 SQIVND (reference sequence). J lost 2 bases, V lost 4 bases, and 2 bases had no gene match. CDR3 sequence reads: CASSKLAGGTYNEQFF. As DNA, the CDR3 is TGTGCCAGTAGTAAACTAGCGGGAGGGACCTACAATGAGCAGTTCTTC. The full variable domain, in which reference TRBV19 and TRBJ2-1 provide the parts outside the CDR3, is DGGITQSPKYLFRKEGQNVTLSCEQNLNHDAMYWYRQDPGQGLRLIYYSQIVNDFQKGDIAEGYSVSREKKESFPLTVTSAQKNPTAFYLCASSKLAGGTYNEQFFGPGTRLTVL.

The V call is TRBV7-9, the J call TRBJ1-5; the D gene is possibly TRBD1 (5 bases). Germline V gene data show CDR1 as SEHNR and CDR2 as FQNEAQ (reference sequence). Trimming took off 1 base at V and 6 bases at J, with 13 bases between the two ends. The CDR3 loop spans 15 amino acids. The CDR3 protein is CASSLGGAISQPQHF. For the CDR3, the DNA is TGTGCCAGCAGCTTAGGGGGCGCGATCTCTCAGCCCCAGCATTTT.

The genes are TRBV7-9 and TRBJ2-3; 7 bases align to TRBD2. The germline V gene has CDR1 SEHNR and CDR2 FQNEAQ (reference sequence). The V and J ends lost 6 bases and 6 bases, in that order; junction bases with no gene match: 12. This CDR3 is 15 amino acids long. The CDR3 DNA is TGTGCCAGCAGTTCTACAGTCGGGGGGAGGGATACGCAGTATTTT. Translated, it gives CASSSTVGGRDTQYF.

CDR3 coding DNA: TGTGCCAGTAGGAATACAGGGGAGGATGCAGATACGCAGTATTTT. Translated, it gives CASRNTGEDADTQYF. The chain has TRBV19 and TRBJ2-3; D is possibly TRBD1 (7 bases). The CDR3 has 15 amino acids. The V end lost 6 bases, the J end lost 4 bases, and 17 bases lay between the germline ends. Per the germline V gene, CDR1 is LNHDA and CDR2 is SQIVND (reference sequence).

The rearrangement uses TRBV19 and TRBJ1-5, with D unclear. Germline V gene lookup returns CDR1 LNHDA and CDR2 SQIVND (reference sequence). This CDR3 has 14 residues. V lost 9 bases to trimming and J lost 6 bases, with 18 bases between them. The CDR3 sequence: CASQHPPFSQPQHF. The CDR3 nucleotides are TGTGCCAGCCAACACCCCCCTTTCAGTCAGCCCCAGCATTTT.